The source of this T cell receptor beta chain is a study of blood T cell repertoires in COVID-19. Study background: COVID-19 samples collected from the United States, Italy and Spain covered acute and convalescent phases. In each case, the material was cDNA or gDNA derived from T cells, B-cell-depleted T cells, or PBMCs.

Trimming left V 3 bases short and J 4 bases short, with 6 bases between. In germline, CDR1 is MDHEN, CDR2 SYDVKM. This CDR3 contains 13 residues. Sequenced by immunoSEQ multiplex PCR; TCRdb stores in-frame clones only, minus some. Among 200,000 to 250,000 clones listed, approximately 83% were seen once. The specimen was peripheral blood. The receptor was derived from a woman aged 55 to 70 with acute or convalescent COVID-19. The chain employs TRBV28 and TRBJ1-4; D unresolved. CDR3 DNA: TGTGCCAGCAGTTTGAGCTTTAATGAAAAACTGTTTTTT. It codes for CASSLSFNEKLFF.